The TCR beta chain under discussion was sequenced for a study of T cell repertoires in cytomegalovirus infection. In regard to this clonotype: The antigen remains unidentified.

The junction had 8 bases not matched to a gene; V was cut back by 2 bases and J by 0 bases. The germline gives CDR1 LGHNA, CDR2 YNFKEQ. The CDR3 sequence is 17 residues long. TCRdb reprocessed the reads with MiXCR, giving one entry per CDR3 protein. The table lists approximately 81,000 distinct CDR3 sequences, roughly a quarter of them singletons. The chain employs TRBV4-2 and TRBJ1-1; TRBD1 matches 8 bases. The sequence came from a human donor in good health (CMV status not recorded). Some clones in this sample may be carry-over from other donors' samples. Sequences were derived from CD8+ T cells from cultured PBMCs, sampled from culture after CMV antigen stimulation. The CDR3 region has the DNA TGTGCCAGCAGCCAACCCGGACAGGGAACCATGAACACTGAAGCTTTCTTT. Translating gives CASSQPGQGTMNTEAFF.